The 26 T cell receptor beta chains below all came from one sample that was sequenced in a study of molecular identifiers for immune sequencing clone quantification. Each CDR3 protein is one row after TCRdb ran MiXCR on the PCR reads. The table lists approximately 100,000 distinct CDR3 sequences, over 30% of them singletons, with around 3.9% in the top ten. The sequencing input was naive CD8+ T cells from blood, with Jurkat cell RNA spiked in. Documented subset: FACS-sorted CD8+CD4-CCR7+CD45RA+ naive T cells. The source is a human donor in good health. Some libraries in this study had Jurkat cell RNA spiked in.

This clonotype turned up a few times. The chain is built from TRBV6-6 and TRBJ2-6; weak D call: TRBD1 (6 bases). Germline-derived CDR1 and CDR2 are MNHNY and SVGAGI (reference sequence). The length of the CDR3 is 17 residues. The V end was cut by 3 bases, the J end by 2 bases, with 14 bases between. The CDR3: CASSYPRQDAGANVLTF. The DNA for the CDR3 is TGTGCCAGCAGTTATCCTCGACAGGATGCTGGGGCCAACGTCCTGACTTTC.

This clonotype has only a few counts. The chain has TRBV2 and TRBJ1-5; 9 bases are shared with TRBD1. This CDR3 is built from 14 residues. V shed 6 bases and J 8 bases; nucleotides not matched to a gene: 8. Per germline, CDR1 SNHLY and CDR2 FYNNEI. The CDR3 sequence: CASRAGQGLEPQHF. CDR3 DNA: TGTGCCAGCAGAGCGGGACAGGGTCTAGAGCCCCAGCATTTT. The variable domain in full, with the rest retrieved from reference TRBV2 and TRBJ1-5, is EPEVTQTPSHQVTQMGQEVILRCVPISNHLYFYWYRQILGQKVEFLVSFYNNEISEKSEIFDDQFSVERPDGSNFTLKIRSTKLEDSAMYFCASRAGQGLEPQHFGDGTRLSIL.

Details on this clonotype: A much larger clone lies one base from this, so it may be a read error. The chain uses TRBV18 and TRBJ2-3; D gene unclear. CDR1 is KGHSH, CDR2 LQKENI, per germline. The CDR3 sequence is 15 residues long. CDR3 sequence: CASSPGAHSTDAQYF. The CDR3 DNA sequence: TGTGCCAGCTCACCAGGAGCCCATAGCACAGATGCGCAGTATTTT. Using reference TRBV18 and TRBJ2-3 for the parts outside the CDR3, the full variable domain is NAGVMQNPRHLVRRRGQEARLRCSPMKGHSHVYWYRQLPEEGLKFMVYLQKENIIDESGMPKERFSAEFPKEGPSILRIQQVVRGDSAAYFCASSPGAHSTDAQYFGPGTRLTVL.

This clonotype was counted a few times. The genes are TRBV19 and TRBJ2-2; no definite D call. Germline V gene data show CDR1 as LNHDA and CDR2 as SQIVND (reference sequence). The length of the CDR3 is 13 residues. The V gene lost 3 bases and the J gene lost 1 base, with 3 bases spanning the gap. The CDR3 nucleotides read TGTGCCAGTAGTATCCAGAACACCGGGGAGCTGTTTTTT. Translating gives CASSIQNTGELFF.

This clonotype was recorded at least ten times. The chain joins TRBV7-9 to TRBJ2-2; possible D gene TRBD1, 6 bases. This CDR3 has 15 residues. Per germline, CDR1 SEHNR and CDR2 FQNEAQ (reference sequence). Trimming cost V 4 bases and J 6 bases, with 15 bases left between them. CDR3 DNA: TGTGCCAGCAGCTCGCCCCCCACAGGGCCCGGGGAGCTGTTTTTT. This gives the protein CASSSPPTGPGELFF.

CDR3 amino acids: CASSLGGGLLQETQYF. In DNA form, the CDR3 reads TGTGCCAGCAGCCTAGGAGGGGGACTCCTCCAAGAGACCCAGTACTTC. This sequence joins TRBV9 and TRBJ2-5; possibly TRBD1 or TRBD2 for D (6 bases each). Germline V gene data show CDR1 as SGDLS and CDR2 as YYNGEE. The germline V and J ends were trimmed by 4 bases and 1 base, with 17 bases remaining between them. The CDR3 has 16 amino acids.

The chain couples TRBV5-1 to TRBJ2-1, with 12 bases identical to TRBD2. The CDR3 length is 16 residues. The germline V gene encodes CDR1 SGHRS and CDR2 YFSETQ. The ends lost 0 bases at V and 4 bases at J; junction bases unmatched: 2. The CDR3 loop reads CASSLAGLAGYNEQFF. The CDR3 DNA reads TGCGCCAGCAGCTTGGCCGGACTAGCGGGATACAATGAGCAGTTCTTC.

The CDR3, as DNA: TGTGCCAGCAGCAAACGGTGGGGGACAGGGGGCCAAGAGACCCAGTACTTC. This translates into CASSKRWGTGGQETQYF. The chain links TRBV21-1 to TRBJ2-5; TRBD1, as called in the table, went unchecked against the DNA. TRBV21-1 is designated a pseudogene. CDR3 length equals 17 residues.

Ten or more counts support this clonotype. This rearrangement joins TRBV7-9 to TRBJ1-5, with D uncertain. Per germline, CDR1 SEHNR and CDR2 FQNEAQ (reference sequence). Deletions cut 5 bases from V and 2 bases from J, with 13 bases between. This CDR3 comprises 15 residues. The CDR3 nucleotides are TGTGCCAGCAGCCCCGACCGGGGAGGCAATCAGCCCCAGCATTTT. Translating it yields CASSPDRGGNQPQHF.

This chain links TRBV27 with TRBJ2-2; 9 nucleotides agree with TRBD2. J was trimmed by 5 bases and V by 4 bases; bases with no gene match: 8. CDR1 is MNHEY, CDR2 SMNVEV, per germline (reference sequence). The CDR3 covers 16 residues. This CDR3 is CASSWIAGDHTGELFF. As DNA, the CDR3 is TGTGCCAGCAGTTGGATAGCGGGAGATCATACCGGGGAGCTGTTTTTT.

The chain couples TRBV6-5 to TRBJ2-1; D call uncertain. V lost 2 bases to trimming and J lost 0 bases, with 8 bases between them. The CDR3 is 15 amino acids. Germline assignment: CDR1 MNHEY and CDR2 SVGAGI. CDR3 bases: TGTGCCAGCAGTTACCAGCTCGTCTCCTACAATGAGCAGTTCTTC. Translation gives CASSYQLVSYNEQFF.

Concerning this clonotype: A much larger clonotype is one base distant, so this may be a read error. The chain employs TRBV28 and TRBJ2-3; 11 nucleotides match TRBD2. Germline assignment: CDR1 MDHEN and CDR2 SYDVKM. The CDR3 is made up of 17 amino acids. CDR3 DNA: TGTGCCAGCAGTCTCGTAGCGGGAGGGCCGCTCACAGGTACGCAGTATTTT. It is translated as CASSLVAGGPLTGTQYF.

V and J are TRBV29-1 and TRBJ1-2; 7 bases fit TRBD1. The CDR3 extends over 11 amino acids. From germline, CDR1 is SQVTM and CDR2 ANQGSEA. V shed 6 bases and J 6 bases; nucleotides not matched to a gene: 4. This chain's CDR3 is CSVQGGDGYTF. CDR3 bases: TGCAGCGTCCAGGGGGGGGATGGCTACACCTTC.

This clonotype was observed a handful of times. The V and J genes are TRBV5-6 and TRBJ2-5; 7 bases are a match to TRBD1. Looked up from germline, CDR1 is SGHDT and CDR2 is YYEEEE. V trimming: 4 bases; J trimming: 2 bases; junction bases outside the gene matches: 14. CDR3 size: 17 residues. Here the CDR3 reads CASSPPPPDREQETQYF. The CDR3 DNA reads TGTGCCAGCAGCCCCCCTCCCCCAGACAGGGAACAAGAGACCCAGTACTTC.

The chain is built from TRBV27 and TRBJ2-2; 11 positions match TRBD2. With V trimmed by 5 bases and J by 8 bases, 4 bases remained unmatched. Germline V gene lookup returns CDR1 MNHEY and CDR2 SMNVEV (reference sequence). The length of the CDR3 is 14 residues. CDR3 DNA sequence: TGTGCCAGCAGTCCGGGACTAGCGGCTGGGGAGCTGTTTTTT. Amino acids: CASSPGLAAGELFF.

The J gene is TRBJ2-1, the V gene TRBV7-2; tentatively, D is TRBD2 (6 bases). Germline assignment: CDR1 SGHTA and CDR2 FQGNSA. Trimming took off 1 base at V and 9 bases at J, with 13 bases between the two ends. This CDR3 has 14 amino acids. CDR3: CASSLVSSGSEQFF. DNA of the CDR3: TGTGCCAGCAGCTTAGTAAGTAGCGGTAGTGAGCAGTTCTTC.

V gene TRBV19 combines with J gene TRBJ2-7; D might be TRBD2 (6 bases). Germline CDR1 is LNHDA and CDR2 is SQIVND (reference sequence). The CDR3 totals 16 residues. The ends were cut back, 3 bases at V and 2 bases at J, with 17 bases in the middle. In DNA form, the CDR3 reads TGTGCCAGTAGTATCGGGGAGCGGGCCGCGGCCTACGAGCAGTACTTC. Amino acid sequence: CASSIGERAAAYEQYF.

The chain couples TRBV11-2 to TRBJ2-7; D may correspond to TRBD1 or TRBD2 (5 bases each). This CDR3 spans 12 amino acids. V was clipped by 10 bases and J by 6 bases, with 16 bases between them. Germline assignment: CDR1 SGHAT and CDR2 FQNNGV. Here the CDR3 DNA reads TGTGCCATCCGCTCGGGGACCGCCGAGCAGTACTTC. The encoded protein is CAIRSGTAEQYF.

The CDR3: CASSSTGPTYEQYF. The DNA of the CDR3 is TGTGCCAGCAGCTCGACAGGGCCGACCTACGAGCAGTACTTC. J is TRBJ2-7 and V is TRBV13; 7 bases match TRBD1. CDR1 is PRHDT and CDR2 is FYEKMQ in the germline V gene (reference sequence). This CDR3 has 14 amino acids. J gave up 2 bases and V 4 bases, and 5 bases lay outside the gene matches.

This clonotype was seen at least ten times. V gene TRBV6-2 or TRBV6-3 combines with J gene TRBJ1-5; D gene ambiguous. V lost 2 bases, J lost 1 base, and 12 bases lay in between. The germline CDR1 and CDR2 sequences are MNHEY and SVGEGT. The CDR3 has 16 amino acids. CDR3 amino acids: CASSYRGKESNQPQHF. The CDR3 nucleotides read TGTGCCAGCAGTTACCGTGGGAAGGAAAGCAATCAGCCCCAGCATTTT.

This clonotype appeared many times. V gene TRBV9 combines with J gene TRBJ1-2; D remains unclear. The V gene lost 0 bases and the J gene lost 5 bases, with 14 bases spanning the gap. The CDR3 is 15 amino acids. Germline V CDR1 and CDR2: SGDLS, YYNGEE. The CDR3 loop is CASSVESGPVYGYTF. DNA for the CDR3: TGTGCCAGCAGCGTAGAGTCAGGACCCGTTTATGGCTACACCTTC.

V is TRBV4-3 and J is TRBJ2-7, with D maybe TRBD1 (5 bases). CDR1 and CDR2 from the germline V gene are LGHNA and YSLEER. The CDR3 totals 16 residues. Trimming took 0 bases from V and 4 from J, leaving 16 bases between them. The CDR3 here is CASSQEVKWGRYEQYF. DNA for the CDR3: TGCGCCAGCAGCCAAGAGGTGAAATGGGGCCGATACGAGCAGTACTTC.

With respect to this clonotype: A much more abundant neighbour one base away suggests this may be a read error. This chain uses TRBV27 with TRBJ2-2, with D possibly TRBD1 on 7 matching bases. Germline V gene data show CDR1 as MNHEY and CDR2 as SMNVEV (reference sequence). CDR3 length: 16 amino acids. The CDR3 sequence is CASSGATGRDTGGLFF. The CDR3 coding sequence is TGTGCCAGCAGTGGGGCGACAGGGCGCGACACCGGGGGGCTGTTTTTT.

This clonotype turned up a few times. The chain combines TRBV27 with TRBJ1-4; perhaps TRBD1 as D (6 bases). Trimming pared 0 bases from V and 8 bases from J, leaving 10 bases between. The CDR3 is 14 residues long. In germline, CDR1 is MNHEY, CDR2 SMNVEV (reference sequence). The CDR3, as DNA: TGTGCCAGCAGTTTATCGGGGGCAAGGGAAAAACTGTTTTTT. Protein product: CASSLSGAREKLFF.

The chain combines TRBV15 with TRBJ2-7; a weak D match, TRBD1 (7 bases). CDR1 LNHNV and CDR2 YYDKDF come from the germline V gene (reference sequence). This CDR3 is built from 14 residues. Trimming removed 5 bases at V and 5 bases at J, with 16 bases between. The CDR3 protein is CATSLTGSGDEQYF. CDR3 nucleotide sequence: TGTGCCACCAGCTTGACAGGGTCGGGGGACGAGCAGTACTTC. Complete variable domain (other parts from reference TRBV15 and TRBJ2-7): DAMVIQNPRYQVTQFGKPVTLSCSQTLNHNVMYWYQQKSSQAPKLLFHYYDKDFNNEADTPDNFQSRRPNTSFCFLDIRSPGLGDTAMYLCATSLTGSGDEQYFGPGTRLTVT.

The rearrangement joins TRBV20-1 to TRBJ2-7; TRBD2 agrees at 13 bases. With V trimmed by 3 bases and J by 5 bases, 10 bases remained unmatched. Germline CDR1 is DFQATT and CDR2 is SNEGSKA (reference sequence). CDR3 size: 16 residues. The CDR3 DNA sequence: TGCAGTGCTAGCGGCGAGAGTGGACTAGCGGGAGACGAGCAGTACTTC. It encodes CSASGESGLAGDEQYF.